The present T cell receptor beta chain was sequenced within a study of CD8+ T cells in alopecia areata. Study observations and caveats: Persistence during tofacitinib was seen for many expanded lesional clones in scalp and blood.

Sequencing templates came from extracted RNA that was reverse transcribed into cDNA. Profiled with immunoSEQ multiplex PCR; TCRdb holds only in-frame clones, not every one. In the table there are 190,000 or so clones, around 50% of which are singletons. Turning to this clone: Its antigen remains unidentified.

Treatment defined: oral pan-JAK inhibitor, 5-10 mg twice daily. Germline V CDR1 and CDR2: GTSNPN, SVGIG (reference sequence). V lost 2 bases and J 3 bases, leaving 10 bases between the germline ends. The CDR3 length is 14 residues. The rearrangement links TRBV30 to TRBJ2-2, with D possibly being TRBD1 or TRBD2 (6 bases each). The source was CD8+ T cells sorted from blood, collected at week 24, from a patient treated with tofacitinib. This TCR came from a human donor with alopecia areata. CDR3 sequence (DNA): TGTGCCTGGAGTTGGGGGGCAGACACCGGGGAGCTGTTTTTT. It specifies CAWSWGADTGELFF.